The 31 T cell receptor beta chains given below trace back to one sample, sequenced in a study of control samples from healthy donors and cancer patients. Clones were read by immunoSEQ multiplex PCR, and TCRdb kept only the in-frame ones, dropping some. In the table there are about 110,000 clones, 85% to 90% of which are singletons. Sequenced input: blood. These TCRs come from a woman in her forties or fifties in good health.

The J gene is TRBJ2-7, the V gene TRBV5-4, with D possibly being TRBD1 (5 bases). The CDR3 is made up of 12 amino acids. V was shortened by 0 bases and J by 4 bases, with 5 bases between the two germline ends. Germline lookup yields CDR1 SGHNT and CDR2 YYREEE (reference sequence). CDR3 sequence: CASSLGTYEQYV. In DNA form, the CDR3 reads TGTGCCAGCAGCTTGGGGACATACGAGCAGTACGTC.

The chain couples TRBV5-4 to TRBJ2-7, with a possible D match to TRBD2 (5 bases). CDR1 and CDR2 (germline): SGHNT, YYREEE (reference sequence). Between the trimmed V and J ends, which lost 0 bases and 0 bases, there was a span of 7 bases. The CDR3 runs to 14 residues. The CDR3 here is CASSLGGPSYEQYF. The CDR3 DNA follows: TGTGCCAGCAGCTTGGGCGGGCCCTCCTACGAGCAGTACTTC.

The genes are TRBV7-3 and TRBJ2-1; 7 nucleotides line up with TRBD2. J gave up 5 bases and V 0 bases, and 4 bases lay outside the gene matches. Germline V CDR1 and CDR2: SGHTA, FQGTGA. This CDR3 has 15 residues. The CDR3 region is CASSLTRTRDNEQFF. The CDR3 nucleotides are TGTGCCAGCAGCTTAACCAGGACTAGAGACAATGAGCAGTTCTTC.

This chain connects TRBV29-1 to TRBJ1-2; TRBD1 matches 8 bases. V dropped 6 bases and J dropped 9; count of bases not matched to a gene: 9. Per germline, CDR1 SQVTM and CDR2 ANQGSEA. This CDR3 region has 12 residues. Here the CDR3 reads CSVRDRQNSYTF. The CDR3, as DNA: TGCAGCGTCCGGGACAGGCAGAATAGCTACACCTTC. Filled out from reference TRBV29-1 and TRBJ1-2, the complete variable domain reads SAVISQKPSRDICQRGTSLTIQCQVDSQVTMMFWYRQQPGQSLTLIATANQGSEATYESGFVIDKFPISRPNLTFSTLTVSNMSPEDSSIYLCSVRDRQNSYTFGSGTRLTVV.

The genes are TRBV27 and TRBJ1-2, with unresolved D. Germline CDR1 MNHEY, CDR2 SMNVEV (reference sequence). This CDR3 is built from 13 residues. The germline V and J ends were trimmed by 0 bases and 5 bases, with 7 bases remaining between them. The CDR3 coding sequence is TGTGCCAGCAGTTTATCAGGGCTATATGGCTACACCTTC. It is translated as CASSLSGLYGYTF.

The chain has TRBV5-1 and TRBJ2-1; 7 bases agree with TRBD1. V was clipped by 3 bases and J by 2 bases; unmatched bases: 5. Germline V lookup: CDR1 SGHRS, CDR2 YFSETQ. This CDR3 contains 15 residues. This chain's CDR3 is CASSSRDRAYNEQFF. DNA for the CDR3: TGCGCCAGCAGCTCCAGGGACAGAGCCTACAATGAGCAGTTCTTC.

The chain employs TRBV2 and TRBJ1-1; no firm D call. The CDR3 extends over 16 amino acids. V lost 2 bases, J lost 1 base, and 14 bases lay in between. The germline V gene has CDR1 SNHLY and CDR2 FYNNEI. CDR3 coding DNA: TGTGCCAGCAGTGAACGAAGGGTTGGGCCGAACACTGAAGCTTTCTTT. This encodes CASSERRVGPNTEAFF.

The chain couples TRBV10-3 to TRBJ2-7, with a possible D match to TRBD2 (6 bases). CDR3 size: 15 residues. V lost 6 bases and J lost 2, with 17 bases in between. Germline CDR1 reads ENHRY; CDR2 reads SYGVKD. The CDR3 region is CAIRAGTEKTYEQYV. The CDR3 nucleotides are TGTGCCATCAGAGCCGGGACTGAGAAGACCTACGAGCAGTACGTC.

V gene TRBV6-5 combines with J gene TRBJ1-1; D perhaps matches TRBD1 (5 bases). Germline-derived CDR1 and CDR2 are MNHEY and SVGAGI. V lost 5 bases, J lost 5 bases, and 18 bases lay in between. This CDR3 has 15 residues. CDR3 in amino acids: CASSHFGNGATEAFF. Written as DNA, the CDR3 is TGTGCCAGCAGTCACTTCGGAAACGGGGCGACTGAAGCTTTCTTT.

The gene calls are TRBV4-3 and TRBJ1-5; D gene uncertain. Trimming cost V 5 bases and J 4 bases, with 9 bases left between them. This CDR3 has 13 amino acids. CDR1 is LGHNA, CDR2 YSLEER, per germline. CDR3: CASSSSLNQPQHF. The CDR3 bases are TGCGCCAGCAGCTCCTCCTTGAATCAGCCCCAGCATTTT.

CDR3 in DNA: TGTGCCACCAGCCAGGGGGAGAACACCGGGGAGCTGTTTTTT. This translates into CATSQGENTGELFF. The V call is TRBV15, the J call TRBJ2-2, with 7 bases aligning to TRBD1. Germline CDR1 reads LNHNV; CDR2 reads YYDKDF (reference sequence). The CDR3 has 14 amino acids. Trimming took 5 bases from V and 1 from J; bases not matched to a gene: 1.

The rearrangement joins TRBV27 to TRBJ2-1, with D uncertain. Trimming left V 1 base short and J 1 base short, with 8 bases between. Germline CDR1 reads MNHEY; CDR2 reads SMNVEV (reference sequence). The CDR3 is 15 amino acids. The CDR3 bases are TGTGCCAGCAGTTTATATGGGAAATCCTACAATGAGCAGTTCTTC. Translating gives CASSLYGKSYNEQFF.

This chain connects TRBV2 to TRBJ1-6; D is unclear. The germline V gene has CDR1 SNHLY and CDR2 FYNNEI. Trimming removed 7 bases from V and 6 bases from J, with 16 bases in between. The CDR3 covers 15 residues. The CDR3 nucleotides are TGTGCCAGCACCCCCTTCGACCCGGGTAATTCACCCCTCCACTTT. Protein product: CASTPFDPGNSPLHF.

The rearrangement links TRBV4-1 to TRBJ2-1; 10 positions match TRBD2. The V gene end was trimmed by 11 bases and the J gene end by 8 bases; junction bases not matched to a gene: 33. Germline CDR1 reads MGHRA; CDR2 reads YSYEKL. The CDR3 has 21 residues. CDR3 amino acids: CARRHARGRAGGPRQHYEQFF. CDR3 bases: TGCGCCCGCCGCCACGCGCGGGGGCGAGCGGGGGGGCCAAGGCAACACTATGAGCAGTTCTTC.

In this sample, this clone turned up once. The V and J genes are TRBV7-3 and TRBJ1-1, with D possibly being TRBD1 (6 bases). Germline V gives CDR1 SGHTA, CDR2 FQGTGA. The CDR3 runs 13 residues. V was shortened by 5 bases and J by 4 bases, with 11 bases between the two germline ends. The CDR3 nucleotides read TGTGCCAGCAGCACCCAGGGGAGCACTGAAGCTTTCTTT. Amino acids: CASSTQGSTEAFF. The full variable domain, rest sourced from reference TRBV7-3 and TRBJ1-1, is GAGVSQTPSNKVTEKGKYVELRCDPISGHTALYWYRQSLGQGPEFLIYFQGTGAADDSGLPNDRFFAVRPEGSVSTLKIQRTERGDSAVYLCASSTQGSTEAFFGQGTRLTVV.

The chain is built from TRBV24-1 and TRBJ2-5; no reliable D call. V dropped 4 bases and J dropped 5 bases, with 10 bases sitting between them. CDR3 length: 13 amino acids. Germline values: CDR1 KGHDR, CDR2 SFDVKD. As DNA, the CDR3 is TGTGCCACCAGTGAACTCCTCGGGGAGACCCAGTACTTC. It translates to CATSELLGETQYF.

The chain links TRBV5-4 to TRBJ2-1, with 7 bases fitting TRBD2. Trimming at V came to 4 bases and at J to 5 bases, leaving 15 bases not matched to a gene. The CDR3 is 17 residues long. Germline assignment: CDR1 SGHNT and CDR2 YYREEE (reference sequence). The CDR3 reads CASSRPQFLAGDNEQFF. The CDR3 DNA follows: TGTGCCAGCAGCCGGCCCCAATTTCTGGCGGGAGACAATGAGCAGTTCTTC.

Of note for this clone: The sample holds other DNA sequences that translate to the same CDR3. The CDR3: CASSIGRTEAFF. As DNA, the CDR3 is TGTGCCAGTAGTATAGGCAGAACTGAAGCTTTCTTT. The V and J genes are TRBV19 and TRBJ1-1, with D hard to call. This CDR3 spans 12 amino acids. V gave up 1 base and J gave up 5 bases, with 5 bases separating them. Germline lookup yields CDR1 LNHDA and CDR2 SQIVND (reference sequence).

This chain uses TRBV5-4 with TRBJ2-2; D is unclear. Trimming removed 4 bases from V and 0 bases from J, with 10 bases in between. Germline V CDR1 and CDR2: SGHNT, YYREEE (reference sequence). The CDR3 contains 15 residues. CDR3 coding DNA: TGTGCCAGCAGCGTACGAGGCGCGAACACCGGGGAGCTGTTTTTT. Encoded protein: CASSVRGANTGELFF. Full variable domain (outside the CDR3, taken from reference TRBV5-4 and TRBJ2-2): ETGVTQSPTHLIKTRGQQVTLRCSSQSGHNTVSWYQQALGQGPQFIFQYYREEENGRGNFPPRFSGLQFPNYSSELNVNALELDDSALYLCASSVRGANTGELFFGEGSRLTVL.

V is TRBV13 and J is TRBJ2-3; no clear D. The CDR3 length is 14 residues. Germline V lookup: CDR1 PRHDT, CDR2 FYEKMQ (reference sequence). Trimming removed 5 bases from V and 5 bases from J, with 14 bases in between. The CDR3 here is CASSLEGPRDTQYF. The CDR3 coding sequence is TGTGCCAGCAGCCTAGAAGGGCCCCGAGATACGCAGTATTTT.

With regard to this clone: Other DNA sequences within the sample encode an identical CDR3. The chain joins TRBV15 to TRBJ2-2, with 9 bases that match TRBD2. The trim removed 0 bases at V and 5 bases at J, leaving 4 bases unmatched. Looked up from germline, CDR1 is LNHNV and CDR2 is YYDKDF (reference sequence). The CDR3 loop spans 16 amino acids. The CDR3 spells CATSRDRLAGTGELFF. CDR3 in DNA: TGTGCCACCAGCAGAGATCGGCTAGCGGGGACCGGGGAGCTGTTTTTT.

The chain joins TRBV7-9 to TRBJ2-1, with D perhaps TRBD2 (6 bases). Trimming pared 6 bases from V and 4 bases from J, leaving 16 bases between. The CDR3 extends over 15 amino acids. Per the germline V gene, CDR1 is SEHNR and CDR2 is FQNEAQ (reference sequence). DNA of the CDR3: TGTGCCAGCAGTGCTGGGGTAGCGGCTTACAATGAGCAGTTCTTC. Residues: CASSAGVAAYNEQFF.

J is TRBJ2-1 and V is TRBV29-1; the match to TRBD2 covers 13 bases. Losses at the gene ends were 7 bases for V and 6 bases for J; bases not matched to a gene: 6. The germline CDR1 and CDR2 sequences are SQVTM and ANQGSEA. The CDR3 is made up of 14 amino acids. In DNA, the CDR3 is TGCAGCGCCCGACTAGCGGGGGGCGTCAATGAGCAGTTCTTC. Amino acid sequence: CSARLAGGVNEQFF.

In this sample, this clone turned up a few times. This chain links TRBV7-9 with TRBJ1-5; D unresolved. V was clipped by 2 bases and J by 1 base, with 9 bases between them. CDR3 length equals 15 residues. The germline V gene has CDR1 SEHNR and CDR2 FQNEAQ (reference sequence). The CDR3: CASSLPAVSNQPQHF. The CDR3 DNA reads TGTGCCAGCAGCTTACCGGCGGTCAGCAATCAGCCCCAGCATTTT.

The V call is TRBV19, the J call TRBJ2-1; 9 nucleotides align to TRBD2. CDR3 length: 14 amino acids. The J segment lost 6 bases and the V segment lost 6 bases, leaving 6 bases of the junction unmatched. The germline gives CDR1 LNHDA, CDR2 SQIVND (reference sequence). CDR3 loop: CASSGTSTANEQFF. For the CDR3, the DNA is TGTGCCAGTAGCGGGACTAGCACTGCCAATGAGCAGTTCTTC.

This clone has just one count. The V gene is TRBV12-3 or TRBV12-4, the J gene TRBJ2-7; D is uncertain. The CDR3 has 12 residues. The germline V and J ends were trimmed by 6 bases and 2 bases, with 8 bases remaining between them. The CDR3 DNA follows: TGTGCCAGCAGCCCCGGACCCTACGAGCAGTACGTC. Protein product: CASSPGPYEQYV.

The rearrangement uses TRBV7-9 and TRBJ1-6; D gene unclear. Trimming stripped 5 bases from V and 8 bases from J, with 19 bases between. Germline CDR1 reads SEHNR; CDR2 reads FQNEAQ (reference sequence). CDR3 size: 16 residues. CDR3 residues: CASSAHGWAQDSPLHF. The CDR3 region has the DNA TGTGCCAGCAGCGCCCACGGGTGGGCCCAGGATTCACCCCTCCACTTT.

The chain employs TRBV4-3 and TRBJ2-3, with 8 positions matching TRBD1. The V gene end was trimmed by 1 base and the J gene end by 1 base; junction bases not matched to a gene: 4. The germline V gene has CDR1 LGHNA and CDR2 YSLEER. CDR3 length: 16 residues. The CDR3 sequence: CASSQARGRRTDTQYF. CDR3 DNA: TGCGCCAGCAGCCAAGCCAGGGGGCGTCGCACAGATACGCAGTATTTT.

The V and J genes are TRBV27 and TRBJ2-7; 8 nucleotides align to TRBD1. This CDR3 spans 16 amino acids. The germline gives CDR1 MNHEY, CDR2 SMNVEV (reference sequence). V lost 5 bases to trimming and J lost 2 bases; unmatched junction nucleotides: 11. The CDR3: CASSPILQGEAYEQYF. The CDR3 region has the DNA TGTGCCAGCAGTCCTATCTTACAGGGGGAGGCCTACGAGCAGTACTTC.

The chain carries TRBV7-8 and TRBJ2-1; perhaps TRBD2 as D (5 bases). Germline V gene sequence: CDR1 SGHVS, CDR2 FQNEAQ. The V and J ends lost 0 bases and 7 bases respectively, with 13 bases between them. This CDR3 region has 15 residues. The CDR3 region is CASSLALSRGNEQFF. The CDR3 DNA is TGTGCCAGCAGCTTAGCGCTATCTAGAGGGAATGAGCAGTTCTTC.

The chain carries TRBV11-2 and TRBJ2-7; D unresolved. The CDR3 has 14 residues. The germline V and J ends were trimmed by 0 bases and 2 bases, with 8 bases remaining between them. Germline CDR1 is SGHAT and CDR2 is FQNNGV. The CDR3 loop is CASSLDFRTYEQYV. CDR3 in DNA: TGTGCCAGCAGCTTAGACTTTAGAACCTACGAGCAGTACGTC.